These 31 T cell receptor beta chains were sequenced from one sample in a study of identifying expanded T cells in peripheral blood. The assay was immunoSEQ multiplex PCR, and TCRdb's table has in-frame clones only and misses some. The sample has about 89,000 clones; about 91% are singletons. Sequenced input: blood. The receptors were sampled from a person aged 18 to 69 in good health.

This clone was counted a single time. The J gene is TRBJ2-7, the V gene TRBV10-2, with 13 bases matching TRBD2. Germline loops: CDR1 WSHSY, CDR2 SAAADI. Trimming removed 4 bases from V and 0 bases from J; junction bases left unmatched: 9. The CDR3 contains 18 residues. Written as DNA, the CDR3 is TGCGCCAGCAGTGGGTCGGGGACTAGCGGGATGAGCTCCTACGAGCAGTACTTC. It is translated as CASSGSGTSGMSSYEQYF.

The chain is built from TRBV28 and TRBJ2-4; D remains unclear. Trimming stripped 5 bases from V and 0 bases from J, with 14 bases between. Germline V gene data show CDR1 as MDHEN and CDR2 as SYDVKM. This CDR3 is 16 amino acids long. The CDR3 spells CASSPRPGLAKNIQYF. The CDR3 coding sequence is TGTGCCAGCAGTCCCCGACCCGGCCTAGCCAAAAACATTCAGTACTTC.

The chain links TRBV7-9 to TRBJ1-6, with D uncertain. CDR3 length equals 14 residues. V shed 1 base and J shed 10 bases, with 11 bases lying between them. CDR1 is SEHNR and CDR2 is FQNEAQ in the germline V gene (reference sequence). The CDR3 DNA is TGTGCCAGCAGCTTAGAGCGCGGGAACTCACCCCTCCACTTT. Translation: CASSLERGNSPLHF.

The rearrangement uses TRBV28 and TRBJ2-2, with TRBD1 matching over 9 bases. The V segment lost 2 bases and the J segment 7 bases; nucleotides outside the gene matches: 5. The V gene's germline CDR1 is MDHEN and CDR2 SYDVKM. The CDR3 loop spans 15 amino acids. CDR3 DNA sequence: TGTGCCAGCAGTTTAGGGGACAGGGAGGGCGGGGAGCTGTTTTTT. Translated: CASSLGDREGGELFF.

The V call is TRBV6-6, the J call TRBJ1-1; D ambiguous. Trimming removed 3 bases at V and 8 bases at J, with 10 bases between. Looked up from germline, CDR1 is MNHNY and CDR2 is SVGAGI (reference sequence). CDR3 size: 12 residues. The CDR3 is CASSYGPHEAFF. CDR3 in DNA: TGTGCCAGCAGTTATGGACCTCACGAAGCTTTCTTT.

The J gene is TRBJ1-3, the V gene TRBV7-2; D not resolved. Trimming left V 7 bases short and J 4 bases short, with 11 bases between. The germline gives CDR1 SGHTA, CDR2 FQGNSA. CDR3 length equals 13 residues. CDR3 coding DNA: TGTGCCAGCACCATGGAGCTCGGAAACACCATATATTTT. It translates to CASTMELGNTIYF. The complete variable domain, with remaining parts taken from reference TRBV7-2 and TRBJ1-3, reads GAGVSQSPSNKVTEKGKDVELRCDPISGHTALYWYRQSLGQGLEFLIYFQGNSAPDKSGLPSDRFSAERTGGSVSTLTIQRTQQEDSAVYLCASTMELGNTIYFGEGSWLTVV.

The chain employs TRBV5-8 and TRBJ1-2; tentatively, D is TRBD1 (5 bases). The germline V gene has CDR1 SGHTS and CDR2 YDEGEE. This CDR3 is built from 13 residues. Between the trimmed V and J ends, which lost 0 bases and 7 bases, there was a span of 10 bases. The CDR3 sequence is CASSLEGRGGYTF. CDR3 sequence (DNA): TGTGCCAGCAGCTTGGAGGGTAGGGGTGGCTACACCTTC.

This chain connects TRBV6-4 to TRBJ2-1; 12 bases fit TRBD2. J was trimmed by 3 bases and V by 4 bases; bases with no gene match: 1. The CDR3 loop spans 15 amino acids. Germline CDR1 and CDR2: MRHNA and SNTAGT. As DNA, the CDR3 is TGTGCCAGCAGTGGACTAGCGGGAGACTACAATGAGCAGTTCTTC. Protein: CASSGLAGDYNEQFF.

This rearrangement joins TRBV6-4 to TRBJ2-3; D gene ambiguous. The CDR3 runs 16 residues. Per the germline V gene, CDR1 is MRHNA and CDR2 is SNTAGT. Trimming shortened V by 2 bases and J by 0 bases, and 12 bases separated the two germline ends. The CDR3 here is CASSDESRGSTDTQYF. The CDR3 bases are TGTGCCAGCAGTGACGAGTCACGAGGAAGCACAGATACGCAGTATTTT.

The chain employs TRBV28 and TRBJ2-7; D remains ambiguous. The CDR3 contains 13 residues. The germline V gene has CDR1 MDHEN and CDR2 SYDVKM. Deletions cut 3 bases from V and 2 bases from J, with 8 bases between. This CDR3 is CASSLAATYEQYF. The CDR3, as DNA: TGTGCCAGCAGTTTGGCTGCGACCTACGAGCAGTACTTC.

This chain joins TRBV4-2 and TRBJ2-1; 16 nucleotides line up with TRBD2. Germline CDR1 is LGHNA and CDR2 is YNFKEQ. CDR3 length equals 17 residues. V gave up 4 bases and J gave up 6 bases; unmatched junction bases: 6. The CDR3 spells CASSPGLAGGHSNEQFF. The CDR3 nucleotides are TGTGCCAGCAGCCCGGGACTAGCGGGAGGGCACAGCAATGAGCAGTTCTTC.

This clone has a handful of counts. J is TRBJ1-2 and V is TRBV6-5; D gene uncertain. Germline V gives CDR1 MNHEY, CDR2 SVGAGI. V was pared by 6 bases and J by 6 bases, with 14 bases between. The CDR3 has 13 amino acids. The CDR3 region is CASSPNPGHGYTF. Written as DNA, the CDR3 is TGTGCCAGCAGCCCTAACCCGGGTCATGGCTACACCTTC.

The rearrangement links TRBV7-5 to TRBJ1-6. TRBV7-5 is shown as a pseudogene. The CDR3 covers 18 residues. The DNA for the CDR3 is TGTGCCAGCAGCCACTCCCCCTCGCGGGCTCCTCATAATTCACCCCTCCACTTT. Translation gives CASSHSPSRAPHNSPLHF.

The rearrangement joins TRBV2 to TRBJ1-1, with D tentatively TRBD1 (5 bases). CDR1 SNHLY and CDR2 FYNNEI come from the germline V gene. The CDR3 extends over 15 amino acids. Trimming removed 2 bases from V and 0 bases from J, with 10 bases in between. CDR3 coding DNA: TGTGCCAGCAGTGAATTCGGGGGAATGAACACTGAAGCTTTCTTT. It encodes CASSEFGGMNTEAFF.

The V and J genes are TRBV7-2 and TRBJ1-3, with 7 positions matching TRBD1. The CDR3 runs 15 residues. Germline-derived CDR1 and CDR2 are SGHTA and FQGNSA. Trimming took 4 bases from V and 0 from J; bases not matched to a gene: 3. CDR3: CASSSRQGSGNTIYF. CDR3 coding DNA: TGTGCCAGCAGCTCGCGACAGGGCTCTGGAAACACCATATATTTT.

The gene calls are TRBV4-2 and TRBJ2-3; TRBD2 aligns across 7 bases. The germline CDR1 and CDR2 sequences are LGHNA and YNFKEQ. With V trimmed by 0 bases and J by 1 base, 10 bases remained unmatched. This CDR3 is built from 18 residues. Here the CDR3 reads CASSQELRAGVGTDTQYF. For the CDR3, the DNA is TGTGCCAGCAGCCAAGAATTAAGGGCGGGAGTTGGCACAGATACGCAGTATTTT.

In this sample, this clone turned up once. The V and J genes are TRBV9 and TRBJ1-5; TRBD1 might be the D (6 bases). Trimming pared 0 bases from V and 2 bases from J, leaving 24 bases between. CDR1 SGDLS and CDR2 YYNGEE come from the germline V gene. The CDR3 covers 20 residues. CDR3 in amino acids: CASSVATWRATGHRNQPQHF. The CDR3 coding sequence is TGTGCCAGCAGCGTAGCTACCTGGAGGGCTACGGGACACCGCAATCAGCCCCAGCATTTT.

Note on this clone: The identical CDR3 is also encoded by other nucleotide sequences in the sample. The V and J genes are TRBV18 and TRBJ2-7; no clear D gene. Trimming removed 0 bases at V and 0 bases at J, with 3 bases between. Per the germline V gene, CDR1 is KGHSH and CDR2 is LQKENI. This CDR3 spans 13 amino acids. The CDR3 is CASSPPSSYEQYF. The DNA of the CDR3 is TGTGCCAGCTCACCACCCAGCTCCTACGAGCAGTACTTC. The full variable domain, rest sourced from reference TRBV18 and TRBJ2-7, is NAGVMQNPRHLVRRRGQEARLRCSPMKGHSHVYWYRQLPEEGLKFMVYLQKENIIDESGMPKERFSAEFPKEGPSILRIQQVVRGDSAAYFCASSPPSSYEQYFGPGTRLTVT.

V and J are TRBV5-6 and TRBJ2-7; 7 positions agree with TRBD1. Germline CDR1 reads SGHDT; CDR2 reads YYEEEE. Germline trimming cut 0 bases from V and 6 bases from J; bases unmatched to any gene: 9. CDR3 length equals 15 residues. The CDR3 is CASSLVRDSLGEQYF. In DNA form, the CDR3 reads TGTGCCAGCAGCTTGGTGAGGGACAGCCTGGGCGAGCAGTACTTC.

This clone was seen only once. The CDR3 region is CASSFTRTSWGEQFF. The CDR3 region has the DNA TGTGCCAGCAGTTTTACCCGGACTAGCTGGGGTGAGCAGTTCTTC. This chain joins TRBV28 and TRBJ2-1; 8 bases map to TRBD2. With 3 bases clipped from V and 9 bases from J, the junction kept 10 bases outside the gene matches. Per germline, CDR1 MDHEN and CDR2 SYDVKM. The CDR3 has 15 residues. The whole variable domain, remainder taken from reference TRBV28 and TRBJ2-1, is DVKVTQSSRYLVKRTGEKVFLECVQDMDHENMFWYRQDPGLGLRLIYFSYDVKMKEKGDIPEGYSVSREKKERFSLILESASTNQTSMYLCASSFTRTSWGEQFFGPGTRLTVL.

The chain has TRBV10-3 and TRBJ2-5; perhaps TRBD1 as D (6 bases). CDR3 size: 14 residues. Trimming pared 5 bases from V and 1 base from J, leaving 11 bases between. Germline V gives CDR1 ENHRY, CDR2 SYGVKD. CDR3 in amino acids: CAISPGQIQETQYF. The CDR3 DNA is TGTGCCATCAGTCCCGGACAGATCCAAGAGACCCAGTACTTC.

V is TRBV12-5 and J is TRBJ1-1; D gene ambiguous. The V end lost 5 bases, the J end lost 0 bases, and 16 bases lay between the germline ends. The length of the CDR3 is 16 residues. CDR1 is LGHNT, CDR2 FRNRAP, per germline. CDR3 DNA: TGTGCTAGTGGTCCCAGGACCGACCCGGTGAACACTGAAGCTTTCTTT. Its protein is CASGPRTDPVNTEAFF. Full variable domain (outside the CDR3, taken from reference TRBV12-5 and TRBJ1-1): DARVTQTPRHKVTEMGQEVTMRCQPILGHNTVFWYRQTMMQGLELLAYFRNRAPLDDSGMPKDRFSAEMPDATLATLKIQPSEPRDSAVYFCASGPRTDPVNTEAFFGQGTRLTVV.

The chain combines TRBV4-1 with TRBJ2-1; D is unresolved. The CDR3 runs to 12 residues. From germline, CDR1 is MGHRA and CDR2 YSYEKL. V gave up 0 bases and J gave up 12 bases, with 9 bases separating them. The CDR3 region is CASSQETGPQFF. The DNA for the CDR3 is TGCGCCAGCAGCCAAGAGACCGGGCCGCAGTTCTTC.

The chain is built from TRBV6-1 and TRBJ2-7; TRBD2 agrees at 10 bases. V was clipped by 9 bases and J by 3 bases; unmatched bases: 8. Germline V gives CDR1 MNHNS, CDR2 SASEGT. The CDR3 extends over 14 amino acids. CDR3 in amino acids: CASNRAGGDYEQYF. The CDR3 region has the DNA TGTGCCAGTAATCGAGCGGGGGGGGACTACGAGCAGTACTTC.

The chain recombines TRBV6-1 with TRBJ1-5; D gene unclear. CDR1 and CDR2 from the germline V gene are MNHNS and SASEGT. V shed 0 bases and J shed 7 bases, with 10 bases lying between them. This CDR3 contains 14 residues. The CDR3 sequence is CASSEAFPWQPQHF. The CDR3 DNA reads as TGTGCCAGCAGTGAAGCATTCCCCTGGCAGCCCCAGCATTTT.

The CDR3 loop reads CASSLAGFNQPQHF. The DNA of the CDR3 is TGTGCCAGCAGCTTAGCAGGGTTTAATCAGCCCCAGCATTTT. The V call is TRBV7-2, the J call TRBJ1-5, with D unclear. Trimming left V 0 bases short and J 4 bases short, with 7 bases between. The CDR3 contains 14 residues. CDR1 SGHTA and CDR2 FQGNSA come from the germline V gene.

J is TRBJ2-7 and V is TRBV28; D possibly matches TRBD1 or TRBD2 (5 bases each). CDR3 length equals 12 residues. Trimming left V 3 bases short and J 6 bases short, with 9 bases between. Germline V gene data show CDR1 as MDHEN and CDR2 as SYDVKM. CDR3 DNA sequence: TGTGCCAGCAGTTTCGGGGCTCGCGAGCAGTACTTC. Its protein is CASSFGAREQYF.

V gene TRBV15 combines with J gene TRBJ2-3; no firm D call. The V end was cut by 2 bases, the J end by 0 bases, with 0 bases between. Germline CDR1 and CDR2: LNHNV and YYDKDF (reference sequence). This CDR3 comprises 12 residues. The CDR3 nucleotides are TGTGCCACCAGCAGAAGCACAGATACGCAGTATTTT. It codes for CATSRSTDTQYF.

The J gene is TRBJ2-7, the V gene TRBV5-1; TRBD1 agrees at 7 bases. CDR3 length equals 14 residues. Germline CDR1 SGHRS, CDR2 YFSETQ. Trimming took 0 bases from V and 5 from J; bases not matched to a gene: 5. The CDR3 region is CASSLETGTHEQYF. The CDR3 DNA reads as TGCGCCAGCAGCTTGGAGACAGGGACCCACGAGCAGTACTTC.

This chain uses TRBV7-9 with TRBJ1-6; TRBD1 might be the D (5 bases). V shed 3 bases and J shed 3 bases, with 9 bases lying between them. CDR3 length: 15 residues. CDR1 SEHNR and CDR2 FQNEAQ come from the germline V gene (reference sequence). The CDR3 region has the DNA TGTGCCAGCAGCTTCGTCACAGGCTATAATTCACCCCTCCACTTT. Its protein product is CASSFVTGYNSPLHF.

In its sample, this clone was seen once. V gene TRBV28 combines with J gene TRBJ2-5, with D maybe TRBD1 (5 bases). The V and J ends lost 2 bases and 3 bases respectively, with 13 bases between them. This CDR3 has 15 residues. Germline lookup yields CDR1 MDHEN and CDR2 SYDVKM. The CDR3 loop is CASSLGQGVEETQYF. CDR3 coding DNA: TGTGCCAGCAGTTTAGGACAAGGGGTGGAAGAGACCCAGTACTTC.